This TCR beta chain comes out of a study of metastatic and nonmetastatic thyroid tumors. On the study more broadly: Across peripheral blood and tumor or nodule tissue samples taken from malignant and benign thyroid patients, the repertoires were compared with one another.

Each patient came to thyroid surgery without any prior treatment (of any kind). By frequency in the sample, this clone is medium-sized. Antigen specificity is unknown. V lost 3 bases, J lost 2 bases, and 13 bases lay in between. Germline V CDR1 and CDR2: SNHLY, FYNNEI. The CDR3 sequence is 15 residues long. General study points: Benign nodules reportedly had significantly lower TCR beta diversity than malignant thyroid tumors in blood and tumor.

TCRdb ran MiXCR on the PCR reads. The top ten clones hold 12% to 15% of a sample with 20,000 to 25,000 clones, roughly 29% of them seen once. The V and J genes are TRBV2 and TRBJ1-2; perhaps TRBD1 as D (5 bases). This clonotype was obtained from a female donor with papillary thyroid cancer or a benign thyroid nodule (not recorded which). Some clones in this sample may be carry-over from other donors' samples. The sample comprised blood. Here the CDR3 reads CASSEYTGANYGYTF. CDR3 in DNA: TGTGCCAGCAGTGAGTATACAGGAGCAAACTATGGCTACACCTTC.